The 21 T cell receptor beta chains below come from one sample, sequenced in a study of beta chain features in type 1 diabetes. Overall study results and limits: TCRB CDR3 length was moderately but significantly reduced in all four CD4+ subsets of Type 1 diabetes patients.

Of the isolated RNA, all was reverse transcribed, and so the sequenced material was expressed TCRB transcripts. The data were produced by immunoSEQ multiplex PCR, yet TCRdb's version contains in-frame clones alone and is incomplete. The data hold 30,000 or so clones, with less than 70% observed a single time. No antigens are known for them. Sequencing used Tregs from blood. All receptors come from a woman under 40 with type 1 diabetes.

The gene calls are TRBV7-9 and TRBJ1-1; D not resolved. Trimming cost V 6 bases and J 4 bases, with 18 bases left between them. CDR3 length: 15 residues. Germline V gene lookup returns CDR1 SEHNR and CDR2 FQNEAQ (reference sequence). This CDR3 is CASSAKRRLSTEAFF. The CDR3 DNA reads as TGTGCCAGCAGTGCAAAAAGACGACTGAGCACTGAAGCTTTCTTT.

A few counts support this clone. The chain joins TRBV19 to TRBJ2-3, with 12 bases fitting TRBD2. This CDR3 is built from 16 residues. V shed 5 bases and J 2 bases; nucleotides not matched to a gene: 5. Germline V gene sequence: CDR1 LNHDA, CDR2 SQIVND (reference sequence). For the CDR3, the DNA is TGTGCCAGTAGTCACGGACTAGCGGGATTCACAGATACGCAGTATTTT. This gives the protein CASSHGLAGFTDTQYF.

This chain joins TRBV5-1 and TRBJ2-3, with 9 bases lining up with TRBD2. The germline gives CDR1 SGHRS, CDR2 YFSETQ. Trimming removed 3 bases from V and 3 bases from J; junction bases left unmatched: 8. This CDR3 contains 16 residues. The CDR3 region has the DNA TGCGCCAGCAGCTCCCGACTAGCGGTGGGGACAGATACGCAGTATTTT. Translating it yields CASSSRLAVGTDTQYF.

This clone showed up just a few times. This CDR3 is CASRKGQGYEQYF. The CDR3 region has the DNA TGTGCCAGCAGAAAGGGACAGGGCTACGAGCAGTACTTC. The rearrangement links TRBV5-6 to TRBJ2-7; TRBD1 agrees at 9 bases. This CDR3 has 13 residues. Germline trimming cut 5 bases from V and 3 bases from J; bases unmatched to any gene: 3. The V gene's germline CDR1 is SGHDT and CDR2 YYEEEE.

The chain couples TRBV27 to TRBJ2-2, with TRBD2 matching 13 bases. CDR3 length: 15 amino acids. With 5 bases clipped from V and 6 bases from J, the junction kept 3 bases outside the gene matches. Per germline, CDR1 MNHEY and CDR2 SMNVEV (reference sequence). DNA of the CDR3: TGTGCCAGCAGTGGACTAGCGGGAGTATCCGGGGAGCTGTTTTTT. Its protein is CASSGLAGVSGELFF.

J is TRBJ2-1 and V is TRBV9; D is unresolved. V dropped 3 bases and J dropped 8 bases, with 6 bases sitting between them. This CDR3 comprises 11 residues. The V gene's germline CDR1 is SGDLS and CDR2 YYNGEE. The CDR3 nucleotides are TGTGCCAGCAGCGCCAATTATGAGCAGTTCTTC. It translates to CASSANYEQFF.

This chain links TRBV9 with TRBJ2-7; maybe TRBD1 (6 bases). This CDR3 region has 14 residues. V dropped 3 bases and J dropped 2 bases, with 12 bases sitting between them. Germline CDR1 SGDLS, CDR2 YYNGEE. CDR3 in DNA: TGTGCCAGCAGCGGTACAGGGTTTCCCTACGAGCAGTACTTC. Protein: CASSGTGFPYEQYF.

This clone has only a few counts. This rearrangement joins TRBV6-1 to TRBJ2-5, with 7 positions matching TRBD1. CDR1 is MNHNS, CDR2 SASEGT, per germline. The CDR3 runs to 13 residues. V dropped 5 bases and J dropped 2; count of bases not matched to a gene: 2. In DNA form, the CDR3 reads TGTGCCAGCAGTTTGGGACAGCAAGAGACCCAGTACTTC. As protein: CASSLGQQETQYF.

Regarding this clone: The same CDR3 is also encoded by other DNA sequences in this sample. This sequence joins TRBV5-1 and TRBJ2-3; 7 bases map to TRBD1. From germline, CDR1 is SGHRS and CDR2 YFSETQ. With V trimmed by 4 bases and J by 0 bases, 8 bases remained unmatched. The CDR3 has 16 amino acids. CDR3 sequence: CASSLAGQASTDTQYF. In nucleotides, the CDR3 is TGCGCCAGCAGCCTGGCCGGACAGGCTAGCACAGATACGCAGTATTTT.

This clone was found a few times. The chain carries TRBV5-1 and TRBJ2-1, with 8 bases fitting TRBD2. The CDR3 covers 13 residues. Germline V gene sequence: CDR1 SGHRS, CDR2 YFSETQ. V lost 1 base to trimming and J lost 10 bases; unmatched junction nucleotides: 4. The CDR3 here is CASSLRLAGEQFF. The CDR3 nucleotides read TGCGCCAGCAGCTTGAGGCTAGCGGGCGAGCAGTTCTTC. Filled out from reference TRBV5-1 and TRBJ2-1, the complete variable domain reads KAGVTQTPRYLIKTRGQQVTLSCSPISGHRSVSWYQQTPGQGLQFLFEYFSETQRNKGNFPGRFSGRQFSNSRSEMNVSTLELGDSALYLCASSLRLAGEQFFGPGTRLTVL.

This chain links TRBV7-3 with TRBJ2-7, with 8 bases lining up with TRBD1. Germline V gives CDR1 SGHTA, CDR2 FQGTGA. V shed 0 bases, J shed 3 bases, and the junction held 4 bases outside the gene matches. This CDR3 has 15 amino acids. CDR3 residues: CASSLTGQGFYEQYF. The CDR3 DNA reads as TGTGCCAGCAGCTTAACCGGACAGGGTTTCTACGAGCAGTACTTC. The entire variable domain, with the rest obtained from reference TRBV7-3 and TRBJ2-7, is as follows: GAGVSQTPSNKVTEKGKYVELRCDPISGHTALYWYRQSLGQGPEFLIYFQGTGAADDSGLPNDRFFAVRPEGSVSTLKIQRTERGDSAVYLCASSLTGQGFYEQYFGPGTRLTVT.

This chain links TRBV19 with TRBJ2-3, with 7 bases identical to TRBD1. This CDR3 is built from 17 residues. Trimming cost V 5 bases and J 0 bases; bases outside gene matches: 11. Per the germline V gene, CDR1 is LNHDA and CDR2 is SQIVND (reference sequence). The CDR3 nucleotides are TGTGCCAGTAGTGGGGACAGCCTACCAACTAGCACAGATACGCAGTATTTT. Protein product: CASSGDSLPTSTDTQYF.

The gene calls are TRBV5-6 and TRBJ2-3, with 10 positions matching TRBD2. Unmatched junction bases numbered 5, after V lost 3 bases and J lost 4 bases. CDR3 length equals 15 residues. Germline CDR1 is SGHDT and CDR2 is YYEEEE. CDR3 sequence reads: CASSSASGSSDTQYF. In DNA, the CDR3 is TGTGCCAGCAGCTCCGCTAGCGGGAGTTCAGATACGCAGTATTTT.

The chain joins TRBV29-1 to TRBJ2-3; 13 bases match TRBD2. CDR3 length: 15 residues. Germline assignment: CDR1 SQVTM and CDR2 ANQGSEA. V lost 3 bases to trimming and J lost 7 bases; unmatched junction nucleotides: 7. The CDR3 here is CSVDGTSGALNTQYF. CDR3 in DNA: TGCAGCGTTGATGGGACTAGCGGGGCCCTAAATACGCAGTATTTT.

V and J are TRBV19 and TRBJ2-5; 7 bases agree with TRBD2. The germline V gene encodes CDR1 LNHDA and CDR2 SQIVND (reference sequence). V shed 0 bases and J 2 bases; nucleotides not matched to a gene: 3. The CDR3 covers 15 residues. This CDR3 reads CASSIEAGLQETQYF. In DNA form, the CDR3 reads TGTGCCAGTAGTATAGAAGCGGGACTACAAGAGACCCAGTACTTC. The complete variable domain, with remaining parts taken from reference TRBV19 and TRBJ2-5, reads DGGITQSPKYLFRKEGQNVTLSCEQNLNHDAMYWYRQDPGQGLRLIYYSQIVNDFQKGDIAEGYSVSREKKESFPLTVTSAQKNPTAFYLCASSIEAGLQETQYFGPGTRLLVL.

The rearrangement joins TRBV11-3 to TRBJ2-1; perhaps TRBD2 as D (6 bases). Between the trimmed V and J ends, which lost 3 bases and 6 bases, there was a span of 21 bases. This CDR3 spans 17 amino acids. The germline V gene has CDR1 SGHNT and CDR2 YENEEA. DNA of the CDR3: TGTGCCAGCAGCTTGTCGGGAGTCCCGAGGCCCAGCAATGAGCAGTTCTTC. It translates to CASSLSGVPRPSNEQFF.

The CDR3 is CASSPGTNYGYTF. CDR3 DNA: TGTGCCAGCAGTCCCGGGACAAACTATGGCTACACCTTC. This chain joins TRBV6-9 and TRBJ1-2, with a tentative D call TRBD1 (6 bases). Germline V lookup: CDR1 MNHGY, CDR2 SVAAGI. V lost 5 bases and J 2 bases, leaving 9 bases between the germline ends. The CDR3 covers 13 residues.

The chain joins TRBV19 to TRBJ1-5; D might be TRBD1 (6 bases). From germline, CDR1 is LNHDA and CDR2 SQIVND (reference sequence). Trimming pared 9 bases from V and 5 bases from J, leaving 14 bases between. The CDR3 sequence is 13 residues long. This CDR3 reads CASRKQGDQPQHF. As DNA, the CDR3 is TGTGCCAGCCGAAAACAGGGTGATCAGCCCCAGCATTTT.

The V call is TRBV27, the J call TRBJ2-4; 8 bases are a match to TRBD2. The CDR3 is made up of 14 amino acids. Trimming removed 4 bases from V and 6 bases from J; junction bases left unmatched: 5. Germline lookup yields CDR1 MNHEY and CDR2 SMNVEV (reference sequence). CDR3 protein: CASSSGLAINIQYF. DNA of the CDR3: TGTGCCAGCAGTTCCGGACTAGCTATAAACATTCAGTACTTC.

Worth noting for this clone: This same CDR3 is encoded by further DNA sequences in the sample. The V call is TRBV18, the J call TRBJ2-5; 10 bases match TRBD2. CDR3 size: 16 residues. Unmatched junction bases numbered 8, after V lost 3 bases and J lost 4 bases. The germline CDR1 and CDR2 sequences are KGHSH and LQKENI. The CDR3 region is CASSPRSGRAGETQYF. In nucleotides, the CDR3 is TGTGCCAGCTCACCTCGGAGCGGGAGGGCCGGAGAGACCCAGTACTTC.

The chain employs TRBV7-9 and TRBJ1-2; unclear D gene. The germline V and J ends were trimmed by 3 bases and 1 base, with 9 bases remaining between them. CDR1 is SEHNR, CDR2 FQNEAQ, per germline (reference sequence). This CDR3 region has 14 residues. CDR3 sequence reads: CASSFYPSNYGYTF. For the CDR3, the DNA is TGTGCCAGCAGCTTTTATCCCAGTAACTATGGCTACACCTTC.